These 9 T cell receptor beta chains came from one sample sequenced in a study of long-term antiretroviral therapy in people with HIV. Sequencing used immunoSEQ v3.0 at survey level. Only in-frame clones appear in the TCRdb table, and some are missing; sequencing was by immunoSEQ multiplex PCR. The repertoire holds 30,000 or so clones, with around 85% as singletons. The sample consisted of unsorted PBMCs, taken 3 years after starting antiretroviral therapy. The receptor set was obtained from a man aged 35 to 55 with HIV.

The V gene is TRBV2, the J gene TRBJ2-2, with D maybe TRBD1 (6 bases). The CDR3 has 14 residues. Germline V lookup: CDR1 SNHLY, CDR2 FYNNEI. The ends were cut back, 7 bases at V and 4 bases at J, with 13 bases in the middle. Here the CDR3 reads CASKTDRFTGELFF. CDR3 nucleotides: TGTGCCAGCAAGACGGACAGATTCACCGGGGAGCTGTTTTTT.

The CDR3, as DNA: TGTGCCAGCAGCTTGGCATCCGAAAACATTCAGTACTTC. Protein product: CASSLASENIQYF. The V and J genes are TRBV5-4 and TRBJ2-4; D call uncertain. The CDR3 is 13 amino acids. The ends were cut back, 0 bases at V and 5 bases at J, with 6 bases in the middle. Germline CDR1 and CDR2: SGHNT and YYREEE (reference sequence).

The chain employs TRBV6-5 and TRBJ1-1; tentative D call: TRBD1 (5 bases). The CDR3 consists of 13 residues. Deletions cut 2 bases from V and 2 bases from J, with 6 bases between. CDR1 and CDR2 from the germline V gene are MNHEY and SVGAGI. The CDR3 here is CASSYDSNTEAFF. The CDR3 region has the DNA TGTGCCAGCAGTTACGACAGCAACACTGAAGCTTTCTTT.

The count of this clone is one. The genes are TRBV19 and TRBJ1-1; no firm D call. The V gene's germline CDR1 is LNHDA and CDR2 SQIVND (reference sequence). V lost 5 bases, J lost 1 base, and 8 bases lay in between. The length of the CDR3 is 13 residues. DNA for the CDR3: TGTGCCAGTAGTCCCCGGGAGAACACTGAAGCTTTCTTT. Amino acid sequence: CASSPRENTEAFF.

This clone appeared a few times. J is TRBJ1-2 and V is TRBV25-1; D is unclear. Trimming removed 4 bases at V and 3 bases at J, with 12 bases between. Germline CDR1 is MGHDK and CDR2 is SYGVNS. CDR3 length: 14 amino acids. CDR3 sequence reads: CASSVGSVYYGYTF. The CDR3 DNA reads TGTGCCAGCAGTGTCGGGAGTGTATACTATGGCTACACCTTC.

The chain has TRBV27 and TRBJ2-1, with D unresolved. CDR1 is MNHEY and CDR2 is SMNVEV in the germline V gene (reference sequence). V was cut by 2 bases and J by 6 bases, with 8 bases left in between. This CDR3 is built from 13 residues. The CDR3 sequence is CASSLKVGNEQFF. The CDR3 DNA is TGTGCCAGCAGTTTAAAGGTGGGCAATGAGCAGTTCTTC.

This CDR3 reads CASSLLGGGTLYGYTF. The DNA for the CDR3 is TGCGCCAGCAGTCTGCTAGGGGGGGGGACCCTCTATGGCTACACCTTC. The chain links TRBV5-1 to TRBJ1-2; a possible D gene is TRBD1 (6 bases). There are 16 residues in the CDR3. CDR1 and CDR2 (germline): SGHRS, YFSETQ. Trimming pared 5 bases from V and 4 bases from J, leaving 21 bases between.

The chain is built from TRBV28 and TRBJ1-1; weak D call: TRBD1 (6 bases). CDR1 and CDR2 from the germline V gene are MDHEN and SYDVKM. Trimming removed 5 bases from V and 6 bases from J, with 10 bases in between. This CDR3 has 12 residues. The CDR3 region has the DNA TGTGCCAGCAGTCAACAGGGCGCTGAAGCTTTCTTT. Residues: CASSQQGAEAFF.

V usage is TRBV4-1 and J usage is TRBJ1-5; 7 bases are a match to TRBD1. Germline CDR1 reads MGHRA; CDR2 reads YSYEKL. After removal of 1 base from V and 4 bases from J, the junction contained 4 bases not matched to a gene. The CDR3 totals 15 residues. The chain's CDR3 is CASSQGDRDNQPQHF. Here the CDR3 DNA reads TGCGCCAGCAGCCAAGGAGACAGGGATAATCAGCCCCAGCATTTT.